The 28 T cell receptor beta chains listed next were all sequenced from one sample in a study of long-term antiretroviral therapy in people with HIV. Investigators performed immunoSEQ version v3.0 at survey level. The assay was immunoSEQ multiplex PCR, and TCRdb's table has in-frame clones only and misses some. This sample has about 16,000 clones; roughly 80% occur once, and the top ten carry around 13%. Sequences were derived from unsorted PBMCs, sampled 1.2 years before starting antiretroviral therapy. These receptors came from a man aged 30 to 39 with HIV.

The rearrangement links TRBV19 to TRBJ1-1; D is ambiguous. Germline values: CDR1 LNHDA, CDR2 SQIVND (reference sequence). The CDR3 consists of 12 residues. The V end lost 3 bases, the J end lost 4 bases, and 6 bases lay between the germline ends. The CDR3 DNA reads TGTGCCAGTAGTATCAGTTCCACTGAAGCTTTCTTT. Its translation is CASSISSTEAFF.

This clone appeared once. The chain is built from TRBV9 and TRBJ2-2; 11 positions agree with TRBD1. The length of the CDR3 is 16 residues. V was pared by 2 bases and J by 6 bases, with 6 bases of the junction left unmatched. Germline V gene sequence: CDR1 SGDLS, CDR2 YYNGEE. The CDR3 DNA reads TGTGCCAGCAGCGTTACCGGGACAGGGGGAGCCGGGGAGCTGTTTTTT. Its translation is CASSVTGTGGAGELFF.

The V and J genes are TRBV4-1 and TRBJ2-1, with 10 nucleotides matching TRBD2. Germline CDR1 and CDR2: MGHRA and YSYEKL. The CDR3 runs to 14 residues. V shed 2 bases, J shed 8 bases, and the junction held 3 bases outside the gene matches. The CDR3: CASSQTGLADEQFF. The CDR3 DNA reads TGCGCCAGCAGCCAAACCGGACTAGCGGATGAGCAGTTCTTC.

The chain carries TRBV4-3 and TRBJ2-1; D might be TRBD1 or TRBD2, each matching 8 bases. Germline CDR1 reads LGHNA; CDR2 reads YSLEER. The CDR3 is 15 amino acids. V was clipped by 1 base and J by 8 bases, with 15 bases between them. In DNA form, the CDR3 reads TGCGCCAGCAGCCAAGGGACAGGGACTAGGTATGAGCAGTTCTTC. It is translated as CASSQGTGTRYEQFF.

The chain carries TRBV29-1 and TRBJ2-7; D assignment may be TRBD1 or TRBD2 (5 bases each). The germline CDR1 and CDR2 sequences are SQVTM and ANQGSEA. CDR3 size: 13 residues. V was shortened by 6 bases and J by 3 bases, with 15 bases between the two germline ends. CDR3: CSVGAGKRYEQYF. DNA of the CDR3: TGCAGCGTCGGGGCCGGTAAGCGCTACGAGCAGTACTTC.

This rearrangement joins TRBV27 to TRBJ2-3; D is perhaps TRBD1 (5 bases). The CDR3 is 15 residues long. V dropped 5 bases and J dropped 5 bases, with 17 bases sitting between them. From germline, CDR1 is MNHEY and CDR2 SMNVEV (reference sequence). CDR3 DNA: TGTGCCAGCAGTCCCGCCGGTAGGGGCAAAGATACGCAGTATTTT. It is translated as CASSPAGRGKDTQYF.

This rearrangement joins TRBV27 to TRBJ2-7; D is tentatively TRBD1 or TRBD2 (6 bases each). Trimming cost V 5 bases and J 6 bases, with 20 bases left between them. The CDR3 contains 15 residues. The V gene's germline CDR1 is MNHEY and CDR2 SMNVEV (reference sequence). CDR3 nucleotide sequence: TGTGCCAGCAGTCCCCCAGGGGCGGGGCTCGGCGAGCAGTACTTC. Protein sequence: CASSPPGAGLGEQYF.

A few counts support this clone. This chain links TRBV5-8 with TRBJ2-7; D unclear. The germline V gene has CDR1 SGHTS and CDR2 YDEGEE. Trimming stripped 4 bases from V and 3 bases from J, with 8 bases between. The CDR3 sequence is 12 residues long. CDR3 protein: CASSPSLYEQYF. The CDR3 region has the DNA TGTGCCAGCAGCCCCTCGCTCTACGAGCAGTACTTC.

The genes are TRBV9 and TRBJ2-7; TRBD2 matches 8 bases. The CDR3 sequence is 15 residues long. The J segment lost 2 bases and the V segment lost 0 bases, leaving 4 bases of the junction unmatched. CDR1 SGDLS and CDR2 YYNGEE come from the germline V gene. CDR3 residues: CASSVGSGSTYEQYF. In DNA form, the CDR3 reads TGTGCCAGCAGCGTAGGGAGCGGGAGCACCTACGAGCAGTACTTC.

The chain combines TRBV6-5 with TRBJ2-1, with 7 bases aligning to TRBD2. Trimming cost V 7 bases and J 4 bases; bases outside gene matches: 10. The CDR3 spans 15 residues. Looked up from germline, CDR1 is MNHEY and CDR2 is SVGAGI. This CDR3 reads CASIHQPAGYNEQFF. The CDR3, as DNA: TGTGCCAGCATCCATCAACCAGCGGGGTACAATGAGCAGTTCTTC.

The genes are TRBV6-1 and TRBJ1-2; unclear D gene. The CDR3 contains 14 residues. Germline CDR1 and CDR2: MNHNS and SASEGT. Trimming cost V 7 bases and J 6 bases, with 18 bases left between them. The CDR3 here is CASTIGWGADGYTF. The CDR3 nucleotides are TGTGCCAGCACTATAGGTTGGGGTGCTGATGGCTACACCTTC.

The chain combines TRBV4-1 with TRBJ2-7; tentative D call: TRBD2 (7 bases). Germline V gives CDR1 MGHRA, CDR2 YSYEKL. Trimming took off 3 bases at V and 2 bases at J, with 14 bases between the two ends. This CDR3 has 15 residues. The CDR3 sequence is CASSQSRGAAYEQYF. The CDR3 DNA follows: TGCGCCAGCAGCCAGAGCCGGGGGGCCGCCTACGAGCAGTACTTC.

This chain links TRBV7-9 with TRBJ2-2; D is possibly TRBD1 (5 bases). This CDR3 comprises 17 residues. Germline CDR1 reads SEHNR; CDR2 reads FQNEAQ (reference sequence). Trimming cost V 1 base and J 6 bases, with 18 bases left between them. In nucleotides, the CDR3 is TGTGCCAGCAGCTTAGAGGTGGTCAGGGCTTTGCCCGGGGAGCTGTTTTTT. Translated: CASSLEVVRALPGELFF.

This clone was detected only once. The chain has TRBV4-1 and TRBJ2-1, with D hard to call. CDR3 length: 15 amino acids. V gave up 1 base and J gave up 0 bases, with 7 bases separating them. In germline, CDR1 is MGHRA, CDR2 YSYEKL. CDR3 in amino acids: CASSQGAPSYNEQFF. The CDR3, as DNA: TGCGCCAGCAGCCAAGGAGCGCCCTCCTACAATGAGCAGTTCTTC.

V gene TRBV30 combines with J gene TRBJ2-7; the match to TRBD1 covers 8 bases. The CDR3 is 15 amino acids. Germline values: CDR1 GTSNPN, CDR2 SVGIG (reference sequence). The V gene end was trimmed by 2 bases and the J gene end by 6 bases; junction bases not matched to a gene: 12. In DNA form, the CDR3 reads TGTGCCTGGAGTCCACCGGGACAGGCCCCTTTCGAGCAGTACTTC. Residues: CAWSPPGQAPFEQYF.

This clone was detected only once. The chain has TRBV6-6 and TRBJ2-5; D not resolved. The CDR3 runs to 16 residues. Germline V gene data show CDR1 as MNHNY and CDR2 as SVGAGI (reference sequence). V was clipped by 0 bases and J by 5 bases, with 16 bases between them. CDR3: CASSYSRVQFLETQYF. As DNA, the CDR3 is TGTGCCAGCAGTTACTCTAGGGTCCAATTTCTGGAGACCCAGTACTTC.

The chain uses TRBV6-1 and TRBJ2-7, with TRBD2 matching 7 bases. J lost 6 bases, V lost 10 bases, and 18 bases had no gene match. This CDR3 is built from 15 residues. The V gene's germline CDR1 is MNHNS and CDR2 SASEGT. The DNA for the CDR3 is TGTGCCACCTCCGACTGGGGGAGGGCCTTGAGCGAGCAGTACTTC. Protein sequence: CATSDWGRALSEQYF.

V usage is TRBV5-1 and J usage is TRBJ1-1, with D possibly being TRBD1 (5 bases). The CDR3 covers 13 residues. Trimming removed 4 bases from V and 5 bases from J, with 12 bases in between. Per germline, CDR1 SGHRS and CDR2 YFSETQ. The CDR3 here is CASSSQGGTEAFF. CDR3 bases: TGCGCCAGCAGCAGCCAGGGCGGAACTGAAGCTTTCTTT.

There are a few counts of this clone. CDR3: CASSRGNEQYF. The CDR3 bases are TGTGCCAGCTCACGGGGTAACGAGCAGTACTTC. The chain combines TRBV18 with TRBJ2-7; unclear D gene. The CDR3 contains 11 residues. Germline V gives CDR1 KGHSH, CDR2 LQKENI. Deletions cut 4 bases from V and 5 bases from J, with 6 bases between.

This clone occurred once. The rearrangement uses TRBV4-3 and TRBJ2-7; D is undetermined. Germline V gene lookup returns CDR1 LGHNA and CDR2 YSLEER. Trimming removed 2 bases at V and 1 base at J, with 9 bases between. The CDR3 has 14 residues. The CDR3 protein is CASSQHQSSYEQYF. CDR3 DNA sequence: TGCGCCAGCAGCCAACATCAGTCTTCCTACGAGCAGTACTTC.

The chain carries TRBV7-9 and TRBJ1-1; D call uncertain. Trimming took off 4 bases at V and 6 bases at J, with 18 bases between the two ends. This CDR3 contains 15 residues. Germline V CDR1 and CDR2: SEHNR, FQNEAQ (reference sequence). The CDR3 nucleotides read TGTGCCAGCAGCTCCACGGGCGGGGTAATGTCTGAAGCTTTCTTT. Translation gives CASSSTGGVMSEAFF.

This clone was picked up a small number of times. The rearrangement joins TRBV4-2 to TRBJ2-7; D uncertain. This CDR3 contains 14 residues. V lost 1 base and J 3 bases, leaving 10 bases between the germline ends. Germline CDR1 and CDR2: LGHNA and YNFKEQ. CDR3 coding DNA: TGTGCCAGCAGCCAAGCCGAAGGTAACTACGAGCAGTACTTC. As protein: CASSQAEGNYEQYF.

This CDR3 reads CATSRGRTGAFYEQYF. As DNA, the CDR3 is TGTGCCACCAGCAGGGGTAGGACAGGGGCGTTCTACGAGCAGTACTTC. This chain connects TRBV15 to TRBJ2-7; TRBD1 agrees at 9 bases. V lost 3 bases to trimming and J lost 3 bases; unmatched junction nucleotides: 9. The CDR3 consists of 16 residues. Germline V lookup: CDR1 LNHNV, CDR2 YYDKDF (reference sequence).

The chain is built from TRBV7-8 and TRBJ2-5; perhaps TRBD1 as D (6 bases). This CDR3 is built from 14 residues. Germline CDR1 reads SGHVS; CDR2 reads FQNEAQ. Trimming cost V 2 bases and J 5 bases, with 12 bases left between them. The DNA for the CDR3 is TGTGCCAGCAGCTTATGGGGGCGCAGTGAGACCCAGTACTTC. It encodes CASSLWGRSETQYF.

V and J are TRBV5-1 and TRBJ2-2; unclear D gene. The CDR3 length is 13 residues. V lost 4 bases to trimming and J lost 5 bases, with 9 bases between them. The V gene's germline CDR1 is SGHRS and CDR2 YFSETQ. The chain's CDR3 is CASSRYPTGELFF. CDR3 bases: TGCGCCAGCAGCCGATACCCGACCGGGGAGCTGTTTTTT.

V and J are TRBV7-9 and TRBJ2-5; possible D gene TRBD1, 5 bases. CDR3 size: 14 residues. Trimming cost V 8 bases and J 1 base, with 14 bases left between them. CDR1 is SEHNR and CDR2 is FQNEAQ in the germline V gene (reference sequence). The CDR3 sequence is CASSDRDSQETQYF. The CDR3 DNA reads TGTGCCAGCTCGGACCGAGACAGCCAAGAGACCCAGTACTTC.

V and J are TRBV13 and TRBJ1-2, with TRBD1 matching 7 bases. J gave up 1 base and V 4 bases, and 9 bases lay outside the gene matches. Germline V gene lookup returns CDR1 PRHDT and CDR2 FYEKMQ (reference sequence). The CDR3 spans 16 residues. This CDR3 reads CASSSRTGWINYGYTF. The CDR3 DNA follows: TGTGCCAGCAGCTCTAGGACAGGATGGATTAACTATGGCTACACCTTC.

The chain carries TRBV18 and TRBJ2-7; D is perhaps TRBD2 (6 bases). The germline V and J ends were trimmed by 0 bases and 3 bases, with 6 bases remaining between them. This CDR3 is 13 amino acids long. Germline-derived CDR1 and CDR2 are KGHSH and LQKENI. CDR3 in amino acids: CASSPPGGYEQYF. In DNA, the CDR3 is TGTGCCAGCTCACCACCGGGGGGCTACGAGCAGTACTTC.